The next 18 T cell receptor beta chains were all read from a single sample in a study of T-cell reconstitution after alpha-beta-depleted transplantation in children. TCRbeta library preparation incorporated unique molecular identifiers. TCRdb passed the PCR reads through MiXCR, listing each CDR3 protein once. The table records around 500,000 distinct CDR3 sequences, 23% of them present only once. Source: PBMCs, mostly from graft donor cells, taken 360 days after TCRalphabeta/CD19-depleted stem cell transplant. The receptors here all came from a boy younger than two who had a stem cell transplant for acute myeloid leukemia, so the T cells may come from the graft donor.

This chain joins TRBV12-3 or TRBV12-4 and TRBJ1-2, with D tentatively TRBD1 (5 bases). The V end lost 5 bases, the J end lost 14 bases, and 18 bases lay between the germline ends. This CDR3 has 12 residues. CDR3 region: CASSPSGTPHTF. The CDR3, as DNA: TGTGCCAGCAGTCCCTCCGGGACTCCCCATACCTTC.

This clonotype was detected only a few times. The rearrangement uses TRBV6-1 and TRBJ2-7; 7 bases agree with TRBD1. With V trimmed by 6 bases and J by 2 bases, 7 bases remained unmatched. The CDR3 consists of 14 residues. Germline V gives CDR1 MNHNS, CDR2 SASEGT. CDR3 residues: CASSKDRPAYEQYF. DNA of the CDR3: TGTGCCAGCAGCAAGGACAGGCCAGCCTACGAGCAGTACTTC.

The count of this clonotype is one. The chain uses TRBV11-2 and TRBJ2-7; TRBD1 aligns across 7 bases. Germline lookup yields CDR1 SGHAT and CDR2 FQNNGV. The CDR3 is 15 amino acids. After removal of 1 base from V and 4 bases from J, the junction contained 7 bases not matched to a gene. CDR3 residues: CASSLVPGGIYEQYF. The CDR3 region has the DNA TGTGCCAGCAGCTTAGTTCCAGGGGGTATATACGAGCAGTACTTC.

CDR3 nucleotides: TGTGCCAGCAGTTTATTTGGAGGGGCCAGCAATCAGCCCCAGCATTTT. Its translation is CASSLFGGASNQPQHF. This chain joins TRBV28 and TRBJ1-5, with D tentatively TRBD1 (5 bases). CDR1 MDHEN and CDR2 SYDVKM come from the germline V gene. V was clipped by 1 base and J by 1 base, with 11 bases between them. This CDR3 has 16 residues.

This clonotype was observed many times. The gene calls are TRBV6-1 and TRBJ2-3, with 7 bases that match TRBD2. Germline CDR1 is MNHNS and CDR2 is SASEGT. This CDR3 is built from 14 residues. Unmatched junction bases numbered 2, after V lost 5 bases and J lost 0 bases. CDR3 sequence (DNA): TGTGCCAGCAGTATTAGCGGGAGCACAGATACGCAGTATTTT. Translating gives CASSISGSTDTQYF.

This clonotype was detected a few times. The chain couples TRBV20-1 to TRBJ2-7; D possibly corresponds to TRBD2 (5 bases). Trimming removed 4 bases at V and 4 bases at J, with 20 bases between. The CDR3 spans 15 residues. Germline CDR1 and CDR2: DFQATT and SNEGSKA (reference sequence). CDR3 in amino acids: CSAMDGRTGGYEQYF. The CDR3 DNA reads as TGCAGTGCTATGGATGGAAGGACGGGCGGGTACGAGCAGTACTTC.

Comment on this clonotype: A much larger clone sits a single nucleotide away, making a read error possible. The J gene is TRBJ2-7, the V gene TRBV10-3, with D possibly called TRBD1 or TRBD2 (6 bases each). The CDR3 totals 13 residues. In germline, CDR1 is ENHRY, CDR2 SYGVKD. The CDR3 loop reads CAIGSGAYYEQFV. The CDR3 bases are TGTGCCATCGGGTCGGGGGCCTACTACGAGCAGTTCGTC.

The genes are TRBV7-9 and TRBJ2-5; TRBD1 matches at 9 bases. The CDR3 sequence is 16 residues long. Germline V gene lookup returns CDR1 SEHNR and CDR2 FQNEAQ (reference sequence). J lost 5 bases, V lost 3 bases, and 10 bases had no gene match. For the CDR3, the DNA is TGTGCCAGCAGCTTCCTCCGGGACAGGGATTTGGAGACCCAGTACTTC. Its translation: CASSFLRDRDLETQYF.

The chain combines TRBV24-1 with TRBJ2-5; 9 bases agree with TRBD2. Trimming took 3 bases from V and 0 from J; bases not matched to a gene: 4. Germline V CDR1 and CDR2: KGHDR, SFDVKD. The CDR3 is 16 amino acids. The CDR3 bases are TGTGCCACCAGTGATCCGGGACTAGCTGACCAAGAGACCCAGTACTTC. As protein: CATSDPGLADQETQYF.

This clonotype turned up a few times. The chain is built from TRBV20-1 and TRBJ1-1; TRBD1 might be the D (5 bases). V lost 5 bases to trimming and J lost 4 bases, with 14 bases between them. Germline loops: CDR1 DFQATT, CDR2 SNEGSKA (reference sequence). This CDR3 contains 13 residues. CDR3 region: CSADAGRGTEAFF. CDR3 coding DNA: TGCAGTGCTGACGCAGGGAGGGGCACTGAAGCTTTCTTT.

This clonotype occurred many times. V usage is TRBV15 and J usage is TRBJ2-7; a possible D gene is TRBD1 (6 bases). The CDR3 is made up of 13 amino acids. V was clipped by 5 bases and J by 3 bases, with 11 bases between them. Germline V gene sequence: CDR1 LNHNV, CDR2 YYDKDF (reference sequence). The CDR3 DNA is TGTGCCACCAGCCTTGGACAGTACTACGAGCAGTACTTC. This codes for CATSLGQYYEQYF. The variable domain in full, completed from reference TRBV15 and TRBJ2-7, reads DAMVIQNPRYQVTQFGKPVTLSCSQTLNHNVMYWYQQKSSQAPKLLFHYYDKDFNNEADTPDNFQSRRPNTSFCFLDIRSPGLGDTAMYLCATSLGQYYEQYFGPGTRLTVT.

The chain carries TRBV21-1 and TRBJ2-7. TRBV21-1 is labeled a pseudogene. The CDR3 contains 14 residues. Here the CDR3 reads CASSRFRSSYEQYV. DNA of the CDR3: TGTGCCAGCAGCAGATTCAGAAGCTCCTACGAGCAGTACGTC.

This clonotype was recorded many times. The rearrangement joins TRBV20-1 to TRBJ1-4; D uncertain. Germline-derived CDR1 and CDR2 are DFQATT and SNEGSKA (reference sequence). The CDR3 covers 16 residues. The V and J ends lost 0 bases and 3 bases respectively, with 14 bases between them. This chain's CDR3 is CSARDSSQAPNEKLFF. In nucleotides, the CDR3 is TGCAGTGCTAGAGATTCCAGCCAGGCCCCTAATGAAAAACTGTTTTTT.

This clonotype has a single count. A much larger clone is a single base away; this may be a read error. The DNA is left out, because the CDR3 cannot be placed on it with certainty; the CDR3 is given as TCRdb lists it. J is TRBJ2-5 and V is TRBV29-1. From its first to its last residue, the CDR3 has 10 amino acids. The germline V gene encodes CDR1 SQVTM and CDR2 ANQGSEA. The CDR3 loop reads CSVAQGTRYF.

This clonotype was detected only a few times. The J gene is TRBJ2-7, the V gene TRBV5-1; D gene unclear. The V end lost 5 bases, the J end lost 2 bases, and 11 bases lay between the germline ends. The CDR3 runs 13 residues. CDR1 and CDR2 (germline): SGHRS, YFSETQ. DNA of the CDR3: TGCGCCAGCAGTCACGGCTACGCCTACGAGCAGTACTTC. Protein product: CASSHGYAYEQYF.

This clonotype has only a few counts. The V and J genes are TRBV5-3 and TRBJ2-3; TRBD2 aligns across 14 bases. TRBV5-3 is recorded as an ORF, its role being uncertain. The junction had 13 bases not matched to a gene; V was cut back by 9 bases and J by 1 base. The CDR3 covers 18 residues. The DNA for the CDR3 is TGTGCCACCCGGACTAGCGGGGGGACGGGTGTAGGCACAGATACGCAGTATTTT. It specifies CATRTSGGTGVGTDTQYF.

This clonotype was recorded many times. The chain links TRBV3-1 to TRBJ2-3; TRBD2 matches at 8 bases. The CDR3 has 16 residues. V gave up 1 base and J gave up 5 bases; unmatched junction bases: 8. Looked up from germline, CDR1 is LGHDT and CDR2 is YNNKEL (reference sequence). In DNA, the CDR3 is TGTGCCAGCAGCCAAGTCCGGGGGGGCCTGGGAGATACGCAGTATTTT. It codes for CASSQVRGGLGDTQYF.

This clonotype was seen repeatedly, ten times or more. The chain is built from TRBV29-1 and TRBJ1-3; a possible D gene is TRBD1 (5 bases). This CDR3 has 15 amino acids. With 5 bases removed from V and 0 bases from J, the gap between germline ends came to 14 bases. The germline CDR1 and CDR2 sequences are SQVTM and ANQGSEA. Written as DNA, the CDR3 is TGCAGCGTTATCCCAAGGGGCAGCTCTGGAAACACCATATATTTT. Translation: CSVIPRGSSGNTIYF.